This is a list of T cell receptor beta chains from one sample in a study of T-cell reconstitution after alpha-beta-depleted transplantation in children. TCRdb reanalysed the PCR reads using MiXCR and keeps one entry per CDR3 protein. The data hold almost 600,000 distinct CDR3 sequences, with approximately 30% observed a single time. The sample here was PBMCs, taken before TCRalphabeta/CD19-depleted stem cell transplant. These receptors all come from a boy younger than two with Wiskott-Aldrich syndrome, due to receive a stem cell transplant. The CDR3 runs from the conserved cysteine through the conserved F or W. The D gene is left open where the match is weak. The size of a clone is reported for some rows only, either as once, few or many, or as a class for expanded clones.

d_gene	abundance	j_gene	v_gene	CDR3aa	CDR3nt
.	.	TRBJ1-1	TRBV10-3	CAISVQENTEAFF	TGTGCCATCAGTGTTCAGGAGAACACTGAAGCTTTCTTT
.	.	TRBJ2-3	TRBV12-3/TRBV12-4	CASSLSLGPDTQYF	TGTGCCAGCAGTTTAAGCCTAGGACCAGATACGCAGTATTTT
.	.	TRBJ2-3	TRBV5-1	CASSRGVSDTQYF	TGCGCCAGCAGCCGAGGCGTTTCGGATACGCAGTATTTT
.	.	TRBJ2-7	TRBV5-1	CASSSRLGGRYEQYF	TGCGCCAGCAGCTCGAGACTAGGAGGGCGCTACGAGCAGTACTTC
TRBD2	few	TRBJ2-3	TRBV11-1	CASSAIGGVSGRALTDTQYF	TGTGCCAGCAGCGCCATCGGCGGTGTTAGCGGGAGGGCCCTGACAGATACGCAGTATTTT
.	few	TRBJ2-6	TRBV5-1	CASSSSLPGANVLTF	TGCGCCAGCAGCTCCTCCTTGCCTGGGGCCAACGTCCTGACTTTC
TRBD1	few	TRBJ2-4	TRBV29-1	CSADRDRGQDIQYF	TGCAGCGCAGACCGGGACAGGGGGCAGGACATTCAGTACTTC
.	.	TRBJ1-1	TRBV29-1	CSVSRAGNTEAFF	TGCAGCGTTTCCAGGGCAGGGAACACTGAAGCTTTCTTT
.	.	TRBJ1-6	TRBV15	CATSGPDSNSPLHF	TGTGCCACCAGCGGCCCGGACAGTAATTCACCCCTCCACTTT
.	few	TRBJ1-3	TRBV29-1	CSGKTYSSGNTIYF	TGCAGCGGCAAAACATATTCCTCTGGAAACACCATATATTTT
TRBD2	.	TRBJ2-1	TRBV10-3	CASWGLGKGEQFF	TGTGCCTCCTGGGGACTAGGGAAGGGTGAGCAGTTCTTC
.	.	TRBJ1-1	TRBV7-2	CASSGFRGATEAFF	TGTGCCAGCAGCGGGTTTAGGGGGGCCACTGAAGCTTTCTTT
.	.	TRBJ1-5	TRBV3-1	CASSRTEQMPQHF	TGTGCCAGCAGCCGGACGGAGCAGATGCCCCAGCATTTT
TRBD1	.	TRBJ2-5	TRBV4-1	CASSQDGGQGRETQYF	TGCGCCAGCAGCCAAGATGGAGGACAGGGAAGGGAGACCCAGTACTTC
.	few	TRBJ2-1	TRBV7-2	CASSLVSSAGNEQFF	TGTGCCAGCAGCTTAGTATCTAGCGCGGGGAATGAGCAGTTCTTC
.	.	TRBJ2-3	TRBV5-1	CASGLETEMDTQYF	TGCGCCAGCGGCTTGGAGACAGAAATGGATACGCAGTATTTT
TRBD1	few	TRBJ1-1	TRBV30	CAWSVRTGEAFF	TGTGCCTGGAGTGTAAGGACAGGCGAAGCTTTCTTT